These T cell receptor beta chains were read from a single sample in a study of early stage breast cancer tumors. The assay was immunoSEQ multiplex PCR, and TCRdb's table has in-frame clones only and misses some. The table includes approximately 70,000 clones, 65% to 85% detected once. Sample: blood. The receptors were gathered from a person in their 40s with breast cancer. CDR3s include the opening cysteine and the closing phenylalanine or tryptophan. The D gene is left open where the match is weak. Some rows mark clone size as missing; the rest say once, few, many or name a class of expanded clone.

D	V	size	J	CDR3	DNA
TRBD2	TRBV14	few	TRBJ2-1	CASRVAGGSGEQFF	TGTGCCAGCAGGGTAGCGGGAGGATCTGGGGAGCAGTTCTTC
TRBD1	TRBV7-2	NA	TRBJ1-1	CASSPRGTGMNTEAFF	TGTGCCAGCAGCCCGAGGGGGACAGGGATGAACACTGAAGCTTTCTTT
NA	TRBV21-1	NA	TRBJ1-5	CASRKGRNFYQPQHF	TGTGCCAGCAGGAAGGGACGGAACTTTTATCAGCCCCAGCATTTT
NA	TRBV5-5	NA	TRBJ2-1	CASSLGGLYNEQFF	TGTGCCAGCAGCTTAGGGGGACTGTACAATGAGCAGTTCTTC
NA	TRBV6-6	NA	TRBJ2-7	CASTGGFDEQYF	TGTGCCAGCACAGGGGGGTTCGACGAGCAGTACTTC
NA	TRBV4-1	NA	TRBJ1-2	CASSQGGALAWDGYTF	TGCGCCAGCAGCCAAGGAGGCGCGCTAGCTTGGGATGGCTACACCTTC
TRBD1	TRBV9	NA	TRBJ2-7	CASSGQGSYEQYF	TGTGCCAGCAGCGGACAGGGCTCCTACGAGCAGTACTTC
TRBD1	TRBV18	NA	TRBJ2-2	CASSQGTGNPGELFF	TGTGCCAGCTCGCAGGGGACAGGGAACCCCGGGGAGCTGTTTTTT
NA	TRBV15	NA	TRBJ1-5	CATSRDGRTTDQPQHF	TGTGCCACCAGCAGAGATGGGAGAACCACCGATCAGCCCCAGCATTTT
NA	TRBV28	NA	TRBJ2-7	CASSAKGYEQYF	TGTGCCAGCAGTGCCAAAGGCTACGAGCAGTACTTC
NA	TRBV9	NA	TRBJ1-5	CASSVHRRYNQPQHF	TGTGCCAGCAGCGTGCATAGGAGGTACAATCAGCCCCAGCATTTT
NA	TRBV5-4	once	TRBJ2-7	CASSLVGYEQYF	TGTGCCAGCAGCTTGGTGGGGTACGAGCAGTACTTC
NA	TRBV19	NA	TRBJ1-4	CASSKGNEKLFF	TGTGCCAGTAGTAAAGGGAATGAAAAACTGTTTTTT
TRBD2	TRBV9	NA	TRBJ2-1	CASSVVGIPGGEAGYEQFF	TGTGCCAGCAGCGTAGTAGGCATCCCCGGGGGGGAAGCAGGGTATGAGCAGTTCTTC
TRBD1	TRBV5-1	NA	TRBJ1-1	CASSLTGVNTEAFF	TGCGCCAGCAGTTTAACAGGGGTGAACACTGAAGCTTTCTTT
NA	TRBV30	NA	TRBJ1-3	CAWSANSGNTIYF	TGTGCCTGGAGTGCGAACTCTGGAAACACCATATATTTT
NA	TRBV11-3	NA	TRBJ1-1	CASSFTGSTEAFF	TGTGCCAGCAGCTTTACCGGTAGCACTGAAGCTTTCTTT
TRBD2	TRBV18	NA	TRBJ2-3	CASSPRLAGEDTQYF	TGTGCCAGCTCACCGAGACTAGCGGGAGAAGATACGCAGTATTTT
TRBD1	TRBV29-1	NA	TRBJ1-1	CSVRTGNTEAFF	TGCAGCGTTCGGACAGGAAACACTGAAGCTTTCTTT
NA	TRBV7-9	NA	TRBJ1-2	CASSLGPYYGYTF	TGTGCCAGCAGCTTAGGTCCATACTATGGCTACACCTTC
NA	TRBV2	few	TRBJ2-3	CASSLTDTQYF	TGTGCCAGCAGTTTGACAGATACGCAGTATTTT
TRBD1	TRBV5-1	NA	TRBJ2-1	CASSLVATGFQGSYNEQFF	TGCGCCAGCAGCTTGGTAGCGACAGGGTTTCAGGGCTCCTACAATGAGCAGTTCTTC
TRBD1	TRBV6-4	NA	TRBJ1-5	CASSGDRGLGQPQHF	TGTGCCAGCAGCGGAGACAGGGGGCTGGGGCAGCCCCAGCATTTT
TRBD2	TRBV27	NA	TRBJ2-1	CASSLYPSGTSYNEQFF	TGTGCCAGCAGTTTATACCCTAGCGGGACCTCCTACAATGAGCAGTTCTTC
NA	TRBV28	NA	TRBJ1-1	CASSLFAGANTEAFF	TGTGCCAGCAGTTTATTCGCAGGGGCGAACACTGAAGCTTTCTTT
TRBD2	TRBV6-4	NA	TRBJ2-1	CASSGLAGGNEQFF	TGTGCCAGCAGCGGACTAGCGGGAGGCAATGAGCAGTTCTTC
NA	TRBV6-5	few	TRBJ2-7	CASSYSLLGEQYF	TGTGCCAGCAGTTACTCGTTATTGGGCGAGCAGTACTTC
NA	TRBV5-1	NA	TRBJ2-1	CASSYPGLNNNEQFF	TGCGCCAGCAGCTACCCGGGACTGAATAACAATGAGCAGTTCTTC
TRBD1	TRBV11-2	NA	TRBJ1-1	CASSIRQGPFGTEAFF	TGTGCCAGCAGCATTCGACAGGGGCCCTTTGGCACTGAAGCTTTCTTT
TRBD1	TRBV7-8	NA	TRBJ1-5	CASSYLPQGSNQPQHF	TGTGCCAGCAGCTACCTACCACAGGGGAGCAATCAGCCCCAGCATTTT
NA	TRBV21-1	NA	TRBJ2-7	CASSTPPLAGGAAQYF	TGTGCCAGCAGCACGCCTCCACTAGCGGGAGGAGCGGCGCAGTACTTC
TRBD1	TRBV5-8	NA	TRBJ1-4	CASSLGQGGEKLFF	TGTGCCAGCAGCTTGGGACAGGGAGGAGAAAAACTGTTTTTT
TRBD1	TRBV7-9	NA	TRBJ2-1	CASSLASGTGGNEQFF	TGTGCCAGCAGCTTAGCTTCCGGGACAGGGGGGAATGAGCAGTTCTTC
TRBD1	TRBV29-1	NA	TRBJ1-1	CSVEAWDRVTEAFF	TGCAGCGTTGAAGCATGGGACAGGGTCACTGAAGCTTTCTTT
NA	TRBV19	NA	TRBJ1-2	CASSISLRGGYTF	TGTGCCAGTAGTATCTCTCTACGGGGCGGCTACACCTTC
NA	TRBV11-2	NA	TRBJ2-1	CASSLPGFWDEQFF	TGTGCCAGCAGCTTGCCGGGATTCTGGGATGAGCAGTTCTTC
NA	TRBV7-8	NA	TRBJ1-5	CASSRWTGPNQPQHF	TGTGCCAGCAGTCGATGGACGGGACCCAATCAGCCCCAGCATTTT
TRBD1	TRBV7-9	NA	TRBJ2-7	CASTSRQGSYEQYF	TGTGCCAGCACCTCCCGACAGGGGTCCTACGAGCAGTACTTC
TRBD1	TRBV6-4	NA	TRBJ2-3	CASSRTGSTTDTQYF	TGTGCCAGCAGCCGGACAGGGAGTACCACAGATACGCAGTATTTT
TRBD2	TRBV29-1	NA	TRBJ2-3	CSVDEREEMDTQYF	TGCAGCGTTGACGAGCGGGAGGAGATGGATACGCAGTATTTT
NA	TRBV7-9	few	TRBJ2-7	CASSKIGRDEQYF	TGTGCCAGCAGCAAGATAGGAAGGGACGAGCAGTACTTC
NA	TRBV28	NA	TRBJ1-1	CASSLQQGTDEAFF	TGTGCCAGCAGTTTACAGCAGGGGACCGATGAAGCTTTCTTT
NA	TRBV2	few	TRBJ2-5	CASVLASRETQYF	TGTGCCAGCGTACTAGCTTCCAGAGAGACCCAGTACTTC
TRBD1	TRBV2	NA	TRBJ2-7	CASRGGQGAPSQNSF	TGTGCCAGCAGGGGTGGACAGGGGGCGCCTAGTCAAAATTCCTTC
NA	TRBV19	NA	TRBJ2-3	CASRVPSTDTQYF	TGTGCCAGTAGGGTCCCTAGCACAGATACGCAGTATTTT
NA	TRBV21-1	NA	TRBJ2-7	CASSKEGDRGYEQYF	TGTGCCAGCAGCAAAGAGGGTGACAGGGGTTACGAGCAGTACTTC
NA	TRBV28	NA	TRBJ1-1	CASSFGSLTGTEAFF	TGTGCCAGCAGTTTCGGGAGTCTGACGGGAACTGAAGCTTTCTTT
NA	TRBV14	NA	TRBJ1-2	CASGGGNYGYTF	TGTGCCAGCGGAGGGGGGAACTATGGCTACACCTTC
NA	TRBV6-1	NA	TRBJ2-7	CASSDTPSVGTPYEQYF	TGTGCCAGCAGTGACACTCCATCGGTGGGGACTCCCTACGAGCAGTACTTC
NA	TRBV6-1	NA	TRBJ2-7	CASREGLREQYF	TGTGCCAGCAGAGAGGGGCTGAGGGAGCAGTACTTC
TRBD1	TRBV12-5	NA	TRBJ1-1	CASGLTGGDTEAFF	TGTGCTAGTGGTTTAACAGGGGGAGACACTGAAGCTTTCTTT
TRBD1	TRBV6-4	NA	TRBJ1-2	CASREQGAGGGYTF	TGTGCCAGCAGGGAACAGGGGGCAGGCGGTGGCTACACCTTC
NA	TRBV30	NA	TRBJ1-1	CAWSPMGGTEAFF	TGTGCCTGGAGCCCTATGGGGGGGACTGAAGCTTTCTTT
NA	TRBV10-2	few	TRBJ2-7	CASSTGNYEQYF	TGCGCCAGCAGTACCGGGAACTACGAGCAGTACTTC
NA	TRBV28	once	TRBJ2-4	CASSLPGVAKNIQYF	TGTGCCAGCAGTTTACCGGGAGTAGCCAAAAACATTCAGTACTTC
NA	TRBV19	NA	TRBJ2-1	CASSIDPGPKYNEQFF	TGTGCCAGTAGTATAGACCCGGGCCCAAAGTACAATGAGCAGTTCTTC
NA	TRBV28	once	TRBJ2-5	CATGVGGQETQYF	TGTGCCACGGGAGTGGGGGGCCAAGAGACCCAGTACTTC
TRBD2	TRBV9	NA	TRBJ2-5	CASNGFAGGEETQYF	TGTGCCAGCAACGGGTTCGCGGGAGGTGAAGAGACCCAGTACTTC
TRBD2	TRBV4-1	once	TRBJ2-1	CASSPGLAGGEQFF	TGCGCCAGCAGCCCGGGACTAGCGGGTGGTGAGCAGTTCTTC
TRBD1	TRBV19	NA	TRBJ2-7	CASSLTGTGFREQYF	TGTGCCAGTAGTCTCACCGGGACAGGGTTTCGCGAGCAGTACTTC